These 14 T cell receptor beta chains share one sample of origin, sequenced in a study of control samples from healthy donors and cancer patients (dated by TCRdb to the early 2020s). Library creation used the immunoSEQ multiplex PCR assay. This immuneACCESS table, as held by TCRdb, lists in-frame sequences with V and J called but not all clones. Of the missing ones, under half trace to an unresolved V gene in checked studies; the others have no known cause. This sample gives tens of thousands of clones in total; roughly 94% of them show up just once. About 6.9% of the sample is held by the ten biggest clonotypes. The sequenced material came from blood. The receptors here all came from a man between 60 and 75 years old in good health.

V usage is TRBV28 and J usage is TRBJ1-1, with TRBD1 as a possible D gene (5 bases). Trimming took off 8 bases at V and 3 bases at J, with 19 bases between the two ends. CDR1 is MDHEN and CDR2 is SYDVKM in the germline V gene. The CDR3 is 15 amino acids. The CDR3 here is CASYTRDSQDTEAFF. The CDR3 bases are TGTGCCAGCTACACCCGGGACTCGCAGGACACTGAAGCTTTCTTT.

CDR3 amino acids: CASSVARGGSPLHF. The CDR3 region has the DNA TGCGCCAGCAGCGTCGCCCGAGGTGGTTCACCCCTCCACTTT. The V and J genes are TRBV5-1 and TRBJ1-6, with unresolved D. The V and J ends lost 4 bases and 9 bases respectively, with 14 bases between them. The germline V gene has CDR1 SGHRS and CDR2 YFSETQ. This CDR3 has 14 residues.

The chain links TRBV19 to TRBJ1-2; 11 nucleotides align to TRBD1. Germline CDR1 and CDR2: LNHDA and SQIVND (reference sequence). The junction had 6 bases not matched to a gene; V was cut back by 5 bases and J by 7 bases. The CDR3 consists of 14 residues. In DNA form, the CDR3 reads TGTGCCAGTAGTGTGGACAGGGGGCTGAGTGGCTACACCTTC. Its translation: CASSVDRGLSGYTF.

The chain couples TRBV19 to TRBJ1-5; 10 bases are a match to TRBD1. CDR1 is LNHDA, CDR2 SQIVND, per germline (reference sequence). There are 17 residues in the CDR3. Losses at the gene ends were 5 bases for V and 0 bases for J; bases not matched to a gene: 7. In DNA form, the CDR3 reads TGTGCCAGTAGTGCCCCGGGACAGGGGAATAGCAATCAGCCCCAGCATTTT. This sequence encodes CASSAPGQGNSNQPQHF. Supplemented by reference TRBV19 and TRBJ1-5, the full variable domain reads DGGITQSPKYLFRKEGQNVTLSCEQNLNHDAMYWYRQDPGQGLRLIYYSQIVNDFQKGDIAEGYSVSREKKESFPLTVTSAQKNPTAFYLCASSAPGQGNSNQPQHFGDGTRLSIL.

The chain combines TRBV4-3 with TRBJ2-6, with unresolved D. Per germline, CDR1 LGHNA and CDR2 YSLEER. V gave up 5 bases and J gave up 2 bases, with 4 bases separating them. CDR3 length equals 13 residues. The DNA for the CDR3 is TGCGCCAGCAGCACGGCTGGGGCCAACGTCCTGACTTTC. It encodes CASSTAGANVLTF.

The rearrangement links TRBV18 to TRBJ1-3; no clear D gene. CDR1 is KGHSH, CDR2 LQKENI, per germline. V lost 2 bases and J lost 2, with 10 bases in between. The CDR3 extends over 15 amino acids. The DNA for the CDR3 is TGTGCCAGCTCACCAGGTGGAGGAACTGGAAACACCATATATTTT. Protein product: CASSPGGGTGNTIYF.

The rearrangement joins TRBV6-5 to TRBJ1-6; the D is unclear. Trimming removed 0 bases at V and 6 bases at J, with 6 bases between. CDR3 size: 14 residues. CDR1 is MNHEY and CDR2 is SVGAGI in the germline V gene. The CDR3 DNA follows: TGTGCCAGCAGTTACTCTGGCCTTAATTCACCCCTCCACTTT. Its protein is CASSYSGLNSPLHF.

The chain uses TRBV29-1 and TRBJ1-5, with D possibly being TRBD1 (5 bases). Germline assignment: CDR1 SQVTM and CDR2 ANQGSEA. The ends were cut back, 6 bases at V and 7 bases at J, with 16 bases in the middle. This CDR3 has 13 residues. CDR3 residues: CSVASGGGQPQHF. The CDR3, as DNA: TGCAGCGTGGCGAGTGGGGGGGGGCAGCCCCAGCATTTT.

The DNA of the CDR3 is TGTGCCAGCTCTAGGGGCAGTATGAACACTGAAGCTTTCTTT. It translates to CASSRGSMNTEAFF. This sequence joins TRBV18 and TRBJ1-1, with D possibly matching TRBD1 (5 bases). This CDR3 region has 14 residues. Between the trimmed V and J ends, which lost 6 bases and 0 bases, there was a span of 11 bases. Germline lookup yields CDR1 KGHSH and CDR2 LQKENI. Together with reference TRBV18 and TRBJ1-1, the CDR3 gives the full variable domain: NAGVMQNPRHLVRRRGQEARLRCSPMKGHSHVYWYRQLPEEGLKFMVYLQKENIIDESGMPKERFSAEFPKEGPSILRIQQVVRGDSAAYFCASSRGSMNTEAFFGQGTRLTVV.

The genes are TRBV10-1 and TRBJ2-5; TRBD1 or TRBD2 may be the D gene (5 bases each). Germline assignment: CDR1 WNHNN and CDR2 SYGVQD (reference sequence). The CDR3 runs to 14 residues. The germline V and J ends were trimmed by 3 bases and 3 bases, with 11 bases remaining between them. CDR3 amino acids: CASSDGGSKETQYF. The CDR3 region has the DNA TGCGCCAGCAGTGATGGGGGATCTAAAGAGACCCAGTACTTC.

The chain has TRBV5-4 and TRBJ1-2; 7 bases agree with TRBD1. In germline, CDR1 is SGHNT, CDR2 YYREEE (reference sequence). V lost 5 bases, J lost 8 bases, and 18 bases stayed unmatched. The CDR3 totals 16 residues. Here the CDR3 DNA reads TGTGCCAGCAGTCCAAGGGGCGAGGGGGCTGCTCTCGGCTACACCTTC. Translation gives CASSPRGEGAALGYTF.

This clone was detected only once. The CDR3, as DNA: TGTGCCAGCAGCGCAGGGTTCTCTCGCGAGCAGTACTTC. It encodes CASSAGFSREQYF. The chain links TRBV2 to TRBJ2-7, with D perhaps TRBD1 (5 bases). Trimming left V 6 bases short and J 6 bases short, with 15 bases between. CDR1 SNHLY and CDR2 FYNNEI come from the germline V gene. The CDR3 extends over 13 amino acids. Filled out from reference TRBV2 and TRBJ2-7, the complete variable domain reads EPEVTQTPSHQVTQMGQEVILRCVPISNHLYFYWYRQILGQKVEFLVSFYNNEISEKSEIFDDQFSVERPDGSNFTLKIRSTKLEDSAMYFCASSAGFSREQYFGPGTRLTVT.

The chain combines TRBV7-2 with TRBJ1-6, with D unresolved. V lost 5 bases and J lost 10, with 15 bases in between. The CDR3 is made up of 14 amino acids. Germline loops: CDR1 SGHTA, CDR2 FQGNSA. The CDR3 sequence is CASSAEGNWSPLHF. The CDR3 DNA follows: TGTGCCAGCAGCGCAGAGGGCAATTGGTCACCCCTCCACTTT.

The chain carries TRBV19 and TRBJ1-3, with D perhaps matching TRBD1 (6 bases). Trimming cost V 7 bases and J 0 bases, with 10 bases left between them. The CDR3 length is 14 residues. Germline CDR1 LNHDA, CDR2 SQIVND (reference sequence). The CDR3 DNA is TGTGCCAGTAATACAGGGATCTCTGGAAACACCATATATTTT. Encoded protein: CASNTGISGNTIYF.